The sequence of this T cell receptor (beta chain) was determined in a study of shared T cell receptors in the human thymus. Measured with immunoSEQ multiplex PCR; TCRdb has only the in-frame clones, and not every one. Of roughly 710,000 clones in the sample, roughly 88% are singletons; the top ten hold roughly 0.01%. This clone was detected a few times. This CDR3 spans 19 amino acids. V gave up 1 base and J gave up 4 bases; unmatched junction bases: 15. In germline, CDR1 is LGHNA, CDR2 YSLEER. These data are also associated with another study on human thymus T cells. That study reports: Infants served as donors; they were healthy and Finnish and were having corrective surgery for congenital heart defects. The study used thymus tissue resected during corrective heart surgery. V and J genes seemed to be used with bias in thymic and blood repertoires. Related work found strong thymic repertoire overlap between unrelated individuals.

Sequencing was performed on thymocytes. This sequence joins TRBV4-3 and TRBJ1-2; 10 bases are a match to TRBD1. This sequence was found in a girl less than two years old with a congenital heart defect. As DNA, the CDR3 is TGCGCCAGCAGCCAAGTGCTCAGCGCCGGGACAGGGGAACTCTATGGCTACACCTTC. Protein: CASSQVLSAGTGELYGYTF.